This T cell receptor (beta chain) was documented in a study of blood T cell repertoires in COVID-19. Study as a whole: Donors in the United States, Italy and Spain gave samples during acute or convalescent COVID-19. T cells, B-cell-depleted T cells, or PBMCs supplied cDNA or gDNA.

Under the authors' procedure: Reference gene primer amplification in the assay estimated nucleated cell counts. The repertoire was sequenced with immunoSEQ multiplex PCR; TCRdb's copy has only in-frame clones and lacks some. The V and J calls and the clone size are those of that table, but D and trimming were determined from the DNA. The repertoire holds about 160,000 clones, with over 70% as singletons. This CDR3 spans 14 amino acids. The ends lost 10 bases at V and 11 bases at J; junction bases unmatched: 13. CDR1 is SNHLY and CDR2 is FYNNEI in the germline V gene. Sequenced input: peripheral blood. The source is an older man with acute or convalescent COVID-19. V is TRBV2 and J is TRBJ2-2; 10 bases fit TRBD2. The CDR3: CATRKGTSAVELFF. The CDR3 nucleotides are TGTGCCACCAGAAAAGGGACTAGCGCCGTCGAGCTGTTTTTT.